These 19 T cell receptor beta chains originate from one sample sequenced in a study of CD8+CD57+ T cells in acquired aplastic anemia. Genomic DNA was employed as the template in profiling TCR beta VDJ and CDR3. TCRdb redid the calling of the reads with MiXCR, one entry per CDR3 protein. The sample yields about 130,000 distinct CDR3 sequences, around 48% seen once. The sequenced material came from sorted CD4+, CD8+, or CD8+CD57+ T cells (not recorded which) from PBMCs. The receptors were sampled from a human donor in good health, serving as a control.

The CDR3 loop reads CATTGARSHSGNTIYF. CDR3 nucleotides: TGTGCTACGACCGGGGCCCGATCCCACTCTGGAAACACCATATATTTT. This chain links TRBV19 with TRBJ1-3; perhaps TRBD1 as D (5 bases). The CDR3 extends over 16 amino acids. Germline CDR1 reads LNHDA; CDR2 reads SQIVND (reference sequence).

The sample holds many counts of this clonotype. This chain uses TRBV13 with TRBJ2-7; no definite D call. CDR1 and CDR2 from the germline V gene are PRHDT and FYEKMQ (reference sequence). Deletions cut 4 bases from V and 2 bases from J, with 12 bases between. The CDR3 is 14 residues long. The CDR3 DNA reads as TGTGCCAGCAGCTCCGACTCCAAACCCTACGAGCAGTACTTC. It specifies CASSSDSKPYEQYF.

The J gene is TRBJ2-3, the V gene TRBV7-2, with 8 bases that match TRBD2. Germline lookup yields CDR1 SGHTA and CDR2 FQGNSA. The CDR3 is 14 residues long. With 1 base clipped from V and 5 bases from J, the junction kept 2 bases outside the gene matches. CDR3 region: CASSLVTSGDTQYF. CDR3 DNA sequence: TGTGCCAGCAGCTTAGTCACTAGCGGAGATACGCAGTATTTT.

This clonotype appeared many times. The rearrangement uses TRBV6-2 or TRBV6-3 and TRBJ1-2; D perhaps matches TRBD1 (6 bases). Per germline, CDR1 MNHEY and CDR2 SVGEGT. The V end lost 8 bases, the J end lost 8 bases, and 15 bases lay between the germline ends. The CDR3 runs to 12 residues. The CDR3 loop reads CASRQGPRGYTF. CDR3 DNA sequence: TGTGCCAGCCGCCAGGGGCCACGCGGCTACACCTTC.

The rearrangement joins TRBV5-1 to TRBJ1-1; weak D call: TRBD1 (6 bases). Trimming removed 0 bases from V and 0 bases from J, with 27 bases in between. This CDR3 spans 21 amino acids. Germline V lookup: CDR1 SGHRS, CDR2 YFSETQ. CDR3 sequence reads: CASSLARRQASSLGMNTEAFF. For the CDR3, the DNA is TGCGCCAGCAGCTTGGCCCGCAGACAGGCCAGCTCACTAGGGATGAACACTGAAGCTTTCTTT.

Worth noting for this clonotype: With a much larger clone just one base away, this may be a read error. The chain carries TRBV30 and TRBJ1-2; D is uncertain. V lost 0 bases to trimming and J lost 2 bases, with 13 bases between them. Germline V lookup: CDR1 GTSNPN, CDR2 SVGIG (reference sequence). This CDR3 region has 15 residues. CDR3 residues: CAWSVRLVVNYGYTF. CDR3 coding DNA: TGTGCCTGGAGTGTACGGCTGGTTGTCAACTATGGCTACACCTTC.

This clonotype has ten or more counts. The CDR3 reads CASSTGLEETQYF. The CDR3 DNA reads as TGTGCCAGCAGCACCGGGTTGGAAGAGACCCAGTACTTC. V gene TRBV5-4 combines with J gene TRBJ2-5; no clear D. Germline V gene sequence: CDR1 SGHNT, CDR2 YYREEE (reference sequence). This CDR3 region has 13 residues. V lost 4 bases and J lost 3, with 10 bases in between. The full variable domain, with the rest looked up from reference TRBV5-4 and TRBJ2-5, is ETGVTQSPTHLIKTRGQQVTLRCSSQSGHNTVSWYQQALGQGPQFIFQYYREEENGRGNFPPRFSGLQFPNYSSELNVNALELDDSALYLCASSTGLEETQYFGPGTRLLVL.

This clonotype was detected ten times or more. This CDR3 is CASSKLAGAQYF. The CDR3 DNA reads TGTGCCAGCAGTAAACTGGCAGGGGCCCAGTACTTC. The chain has TRBV6-1 and TRBJ2-5; possibly TRBD1 for D (6 bases). Germline assignment: CDR1 MNHNS and CDR2 SASEGT. The CDR3 is 12 amino acids. Deletions cut 5 bases from V and 9 bases from J, with 13 bases between.

To note about this clonotype: With a much larger clone just one base away, this may be a read error. This chain uses TRBV6-5 with TRBJ2-5; D not certain. The CDR3 is 12 amino acids. CDR1 is MNHEY and CDR2 is SVGAGI in the germline V gene. CDR3 region: CACSYSEETQYF. The CDR3 bases are TGTGCCTGCAGTTACTCGGAGGAGACCCAGTACTTC.

In this sample, this clonotype turned up once. V usage is TRBV29-1 and J usage is TRBJ1-5; no definite D call. The germline V gene has CDR1 SQVTM and CDR2 ANQGSEA. The V and J ends lost 6 bases and 4 bases respectively, with 13 bases between them. The CDR3 sequence is 13 residues long. The CDR3 spells CSVRGIGNQPQHF. DNA of the CDR3: TGCAGCGTCAGAGGCATTGGGAATCAGCCCCAGCATTTT. The entire variable domain, with the rest obtained from reference TRBV29-1 and TRBJ1-5, is as follows: SAVISQKPSRDICQRGTSLTIQCQVDSQVTMMFWYRQQPGQSLTLIATANQGSEATYESGFVIDKFPISRPNLTFSTLTVSNMSPEDSSIYLCSVRGIGNQPQHFGDGTRLSIL.

The sample holds many counts of this clonotype. J is TRBJ2-7 and V is TRBV5-1, with TRBD1 matching 7 bases. CDR3 size: 13 residues. Germline trimming cut 4 bases from V and 5 bases from J; bases unmatched to any gene: 6. Germline loops: CDR1 SGHRS, CDR2 YFSETQ. The CDR3 loop reads CASSPRDRDEQYF. CDR3 in DNA: TGCGCCAGCAGCCCCAGGGACAGAGACGAGCAGTACTTC.

This clonotype was counted many times. This chain links TRBV12-3 or TRBV12-4 with TRBJ2-1; D might be TRBD1 (6 bases). There are 15 residues in the CDR3. V lost 6 bases, J lost 6 bases, and 18 bases lay in between. CDR3: CASSIRGGKSNEQFF. The CDR3 DNA reads TGTGCCAGCAGCATCCGTGGGGGCAAAAGCAATGAGCAGTTCTTC.

For the CDR3, the DNA is TGTGCCAGCAGTGCCGGGGCGCAAGGGGCCAACGTCCTGACTTTC. This sequence encodes CASSAGAQGANVLTF. The genes are TRBV2 and TRBJ2-6; possibly TRBD1 or TRBD2 for D (5 bases each). This CDR3 is 15 amino acids long. Germline CDR1 and CDR2: SNHLY and FYNNEI. Trimming shortened V by 4 bases and J by 4 bases, and 11 bases separated the two germline ends. The full variable domain, in which reference TRBV2 and TRBJ2-6 provide the parts outside the CDR3, is EPEVTQTPSHQVTQMGQEVILRCVPISNHLYFYWYRQILGQKVEFLVSFYNNEISEKSEIFDDQFSVERPDGSNFTLKIRSTKLEDSAMYFCASSAGAQGANVLTFGAGSRLTVL.

For this clonotype: A much larger clone differs by one base, so this may be a read error. This chain joins TRBV5-1 and TRBJ2-2, with TRBD2 matching over 9 bases. This CDR3 comprises 16 residues. Germline V gives CDR1 SGHRS, CDR2 YFSETQ. The CDR3 bases are TGCGCCAGCAGCTTGACTAGCGGGCCGAACGCCGGGGAGCTGTTTTTT. This codes for CASSLTSGPNAGELFF.

This clonotype was picked up one time. The chain has TRBV24-1 and TRBJ2-1; D is undetermined. This CDR3 region has 16 residues. With 1 base removed from V and 7 bases from J, the gap between germline ends came to 16 bases. Germline V gene sequence: CDR1 KGHDR, CDR2 SFDVKD. DNA of the CDR3: TGTGCCACCAGTGATTTAGGGCCTTGGGATCAAAATGAGCAGTTCTTC. As protein: CATSDLGPWDQNEQFF.

This clonotype came up once. The rearrangement links TRBV5-1 to TRBJ1-1; D perhaps matches TRBD1 (6 bases). This CDR3 comprises 15 residues. V lost 0 bases to trimming and J lost 3 bases, with 12 bases between them. Germline V gives CDR1 SGHRS, CDR2 YFSETQ. Here the CDR3 reads CASSLAGTPDTEAFF. CDR3 coding DNA: TGCGCCAGCAGCTTGGCAGGGACACCGGACACTGAAGCTTTCTTT. Combining the CDR3 with reference TRBV5-1 and TRBJ1-1 gives the whole variable domain KAGVTQTPRYLIKTRGQQVTLSCSPISGHRSVSWYQQTPGQGLQFLFEYFSETQRNKGNFPGRFSGRQFSNSRSEMNVSTLELGDSALYLCASSLAGTPDTEAFFGQGTRLTVV.

The sample holds many counts of this clonotype. This sequence joins TRBV29-1 and TRBJ2-1, with 7 positions matching TRBD1. The V gene's germline CDR1 is SQVTM and CDR2 ANQGSEA. The V and J ends lost 8 bases and 5 bases, in that order; junction bases with no gene match: 6. The CDR3 has 12 amino acids. CDR3 DNA sequence: TGCAGCACCGGACAGGCGGACAATGAGCAGTTCTTC. It is translated as CSTGQADNEQFF.

This clonotype was counted between two and nine times. This chain connects TRBV7-2 to TRBJ2-7; 11 bases are a match to TRBD1. This CDR3 contains 14 residues. Germline CDR1 reads SGHTA; CDR2 reads FQGNSA. V lost 5 bases and J lost 6; bases outside the gene matches: 6. CDR3 in amino acids: CASSRGQGAVEQYF. Written as DNA, the CDR3 is TGTGCCAGCAGCCGCGGACAGGGGGCGGTCGAGCAGTACTTC.

This clonotype was observed a handful of times. In DNA form, the CDR3 reads TGTGCCAGCAGTCGGTCGGGGTTTGGGTACGAGCAGTACTTC. As protein: CASSRSGFGYEQYF. This sequence joins TRBV2 and TRBJ2-7; TRBD2 might be the D (5 bases). The CDR3 length is 14 residues. Germline-derived CDR1 and CDR2 are SNHLY and FYNNEI. With 5 bases removed from V and 4 bases from J, the gap between germline ends came to 15 bases. Drawing the rest from reference TRBV2 and TRBJ2-7, the complete variable domain is EPEVTQTPSHQVTQMGQEVILRCVPISNHLYFYWYRQILGQKVEFLVSFYNNEISEKSEIFDDQFSVERPDGSNFTLKIRSTKLEDSAMYFCASSRSGFGYEQYFGPGTRLTVT.